This TCR beta chain was captured in a study of Graves' ophthalmopathy and Graves' hyperthyroidism. Study context: Ophthalmopathy not arising within 18 months of follow-up defined hyperthyroidism as stable.

Scientists amplified the TCR beta CDR3 regions from RNA transcripts. Scientists carried out first-round RT-PCR using HTBI primers and then a second-round multiplex PCR. One entry per CDR3 protein, called by TCRdb with MiXCR from the multiplex PCR reads. Of roughly 1.1 million distinct CDR3 sequences listed, less than 45% are singletons. This clonotype was counted at least ten times. Hyperthyroidism in these 18- to 65-year-old patients was newly diagnosed, lasting under 2 months. Exclusion criteria comprised other autoimmune diseases, uncontrolled infections, pregnancy or lactation in patients. The sequence was collected from an adult man with Graves' hyperthyroidism. Specimen: peripheral blood or thyroid tissue (not recorded which).

In DNA, the CDR3 is TGTGCCAGCAGCAGAGACACAGGGTTCTATGGCTACACCTTC. It yields the protein CASSRDTGFYGYTF. This rearrangement joins TRBV11-2 to TRBJ1-2, with D possibly TRBD1 on 6 matching bases. The germline V gene encodes CDR1 SGHAT and CDR2 FQNNGV. The CDR3 is 14 amino acids. The V end lost 5 bases, the J end lost 4 bases, and 14 bases lay between the germline ends.